This TCR beta chain emerged from a study of cytomegalovirus exposure and HLA in healthy donors. The V gene lost 4 bases and the J gene lost 6 bases, with 8 bases spanning the gap. The CDR3 is 12 amino acids. Germline CDR1 and CDR2: MGHRA and YSYEKL. Comment on this clone: Its antigen is undetermined.

Points from the study as a whole: 150 or so TCR beta chains were listed as cytomegalovirus-associated.

The PCR was carried out with 60 Vbeta primers and 13 Jbeta primers. Produced via immunoSEQ multiplex PCR; TCRdb's table is partial and in-frame only. The sample yields roughly 20,000 clones, 84% seen once. This sequence was found in a human donor in good health. Material: PBMCs. The chain is built from TRBV4-1 and TRBJ2-3; no definite D call. Here the CDR3 reads CASSPNRDTQYF. In DNA form, the CDR3 reads TGCGCCAGCAGCCCAAATCGGGATACGCAGTATTTT.